The rows below give T cell receptor beta chains drawn from one sample of a study of blood T cell repertoires in COVID-19. Generated by immunoSEQ multiplex PCR, the TCRdb table keeps only in-frame clones and is missing some. This sample has approximately 160,000 clones, with roughly 87% found just once. Material for sequencing was PBMCs or T cells enriched from blood (not recorded which). All receptors come from a woman aged 45-65 years who had recovered from COVID-19. Each CDR3 is given with its conserved first and last residue. Fields, in order: J gene, V gene, D gene, CDR3 DNA, CDR3 protein. D genes are given only for firm matches.

>TRBJ1-1|TRBV7-8|TRBD1
TGTGCCAGCAGCTCCGGGACAGGGGTACTTGAAGCTTTCTTT
CASSSGTGVLEAFF
>TRBJ2-1|TRBV7-2|TRBD1
TGTGCCAGCAGCTTAGGACCAGGGGGCAGTGAGCAGTTCTTC
CASSLGPGGSEQFF
>TRBJ1-5|TRBV5-1|.
TGCGCCAGCAGCTTGTCGGGGAATCAGCCCCAGCATTTT
CASSLSGNQPQHF
>TRBJ1-1|TRBV11-3|TRBD1
TGTGCCAGCAGCTTAGTGGCAGGGGGGAACACTGAAGCTTTCTTT
CASSLVAGGNTEAFF
>TRBJ2-3|TRBV9|TRBD2
TGTGCCAGCAGCCCGGCTAGCGGGAGTGCGAATACGCAGTATTTT
CASSPASGSANTQYF
>TRBJ2-1|TRBV27|TRBD2
TGTGCCAGCAGTCCGATACTAGCGGGAATAGATGAGCAGTTCTTC
CASSPILAGIDEQFF
>TRBJ2-5|TRBV24-1|.
TGTGCCACCAGTGATACACGGACAGGAGGGGTAGAGACCCAGTACTTC
CATSDTRTGGVETQYF
>TRBJ2-2|TRBV6-5|TRBD1
TGTGCCAGCAGGCGAGGGACAGGTGACACCGGGGAGCTGTTTTTT
CASRRGTGDTGELFF
>TRBJ1-1|TRBV29-1|.
TGCAGCCTCGGGGGGGGGAGATCTGAAGCTTTCTTT
CSLGGGRSEAFF
>TRBJ1-2|TRBV3-1/TRBV3-2|TRBD1
TGTGCCAGCAGCCGACAGGGGGCAGGCGGCTACACCTTC
CASSRQGAGGYTF
>TRBJ2-2|TRBV2|TRBD2
TGTGCCAGCAGCGGACTAGCGGCACCGAACACCGGGGAGCTGTTTTTT
CASSGLAAPNTGELFF
>TRBJ2-1|TRBV11-1|TRBD1
TGTGCCAGCAGCCAACCCTGGGGACAGGGGAGTGAGCAGTTCTTC
CASSQPWGQGSEQFF